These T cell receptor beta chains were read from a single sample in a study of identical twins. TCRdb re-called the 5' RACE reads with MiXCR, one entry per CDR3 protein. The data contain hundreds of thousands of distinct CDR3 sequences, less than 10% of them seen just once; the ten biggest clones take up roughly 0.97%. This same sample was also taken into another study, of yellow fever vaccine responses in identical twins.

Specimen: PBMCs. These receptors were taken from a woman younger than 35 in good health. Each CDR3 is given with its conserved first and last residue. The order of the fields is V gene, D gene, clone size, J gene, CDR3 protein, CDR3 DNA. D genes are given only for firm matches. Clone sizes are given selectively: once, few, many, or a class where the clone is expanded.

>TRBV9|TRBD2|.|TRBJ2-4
CASSVGTSGGAGAKNIQYF
TGTGCCAGCAGCGTAGGGACTAGCGGGGGGGCGGGGGCCAAAAACATTCAGTACTTC
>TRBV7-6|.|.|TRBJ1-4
CASSPSRGAMANEKLFF
TGTGCCAGCAGCCCTAGTCGGGGGGCTATGGCTAATGAAAAACTGTTTTTT
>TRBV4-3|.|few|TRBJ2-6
CASSQDLAPSSGANVLTF
TGCGCCAGCAGCCAAGATCTAGCGCCTAGCTCTGGGGCCAACGTCCTGACTTTC
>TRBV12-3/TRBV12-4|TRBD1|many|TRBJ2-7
CASSPLRDSETYEQYF
TGTGCCAGCAGTCCCCTCCGGGACAGTGAGACCTACGAGCAGTACTTC
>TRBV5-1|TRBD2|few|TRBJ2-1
CASSFPMSGVKYNEQFF
TGCGCCAGCAGCTTTCCCATGAGCGGGGTAAAATACAATGAGCAGTTCTTC
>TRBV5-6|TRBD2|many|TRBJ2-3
CASSWGGGSTTDTQYF
TGTGCCAGCAGCTGGGGCGGCGGGAGTACCACAGATACGCAGTATTTT
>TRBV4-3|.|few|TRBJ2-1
CASSQDLSSNEQFF
TGCGCCAGCAGCCAAGACCTCTCGTCCAATGAGCAGTTCTTC
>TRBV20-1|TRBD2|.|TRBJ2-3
CSAPPGTSGEHSTDTQYF
TGCAGTGCCCCGCCCGGGACTAGCGGGGAGCATAGCACAGATACGCAGTATTTT
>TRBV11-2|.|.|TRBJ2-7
CASSEGGIDEQYF
TGTGCCAGCAGCGAGGGGGGAATAGACGAGCAGTACTTC
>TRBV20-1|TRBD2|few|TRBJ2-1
CSVKLAGGVNEQFF
TGCAGTGTCAAACTAGCGGGAGGGGTAAATGAGCAGTTCTTC
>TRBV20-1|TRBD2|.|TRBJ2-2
CSAETSGRHTGELFF
TGCAGTGCGGAGACTAGCGGGAGACACACCGGGGAGCTGTTTTTT
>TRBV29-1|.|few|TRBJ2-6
CSADISGANVLTF
TGCAGCGCTGACATCTCTGGGGCCAACGTCCTGACTTTC
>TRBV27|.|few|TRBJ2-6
CASSLFSLSGANVLTF
TGTGCCAGCAGTTTATTCAGCCTCTCTGGGGCCAACGTCCTGACTTTC
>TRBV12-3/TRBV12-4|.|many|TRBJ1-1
CASSPSRPEAFF
TGTGCCAGCAGTCCCAGCAGACCCGAAGCTTTCTTT
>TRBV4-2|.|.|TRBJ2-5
CASSQVRVKETQYF
TGTGCCAGCAGCCAAGTCCGGGTTAAAGAGACCCAGTACTTC
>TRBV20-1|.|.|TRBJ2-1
CSARDPLGRESYNEQFF
TGCAGTGCTAGAGATCCGTTAGGCAGAGAATCCTACAATGAGCAGTTCTTC
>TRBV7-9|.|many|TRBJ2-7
CASTTMTDQYF
TGTGCCAGCACCACCATGACGGATCAGTACTTC
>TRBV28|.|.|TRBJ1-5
CASSDSFNQPQHF
TGTGCCAGCAGTGACAGCTTCAATCAGCCCCAGCATTTT
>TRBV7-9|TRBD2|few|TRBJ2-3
CASSLTRTSGGSDTQYF
TGTGCCAGCAGCTTAACTCGGACTAGCGGGGGCTCAGATACGCAGTATTTT
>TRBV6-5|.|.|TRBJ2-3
CASSYGRSTDTQYF
TGTGCCAGCAGTTACGGCAGGAGCACAGATACGCAGTATTTT
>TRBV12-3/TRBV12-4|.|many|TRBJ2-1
CASSFVGIPSYNEQFF
TGTGCCAGCAGTTTTGTCGGCATACCCTCCTACAATGAGCAGTTCTTC
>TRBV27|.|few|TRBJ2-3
CASSLLDSGWDTQYF
TGTGCCAGCAGTTTGCTGGACAGTGGATGGGATACGCAGTATTTT
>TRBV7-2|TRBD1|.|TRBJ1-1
CASSSGGGDTEAFF
TGTGCCAGCAGCTCCGGAGGGGGCGACACTGAAGCTTTCTTT
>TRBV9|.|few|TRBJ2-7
CASSVDWTLFYEQYF
TGTGCCAGCAGCGTAGACTGGACTCTTTTCTACGAGCAGTACTTC
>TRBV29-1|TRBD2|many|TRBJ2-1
CSVDEAGPEQFF
TGCAGCGTTGACGAAGCGGGACCTGAGCAGTTCTTC
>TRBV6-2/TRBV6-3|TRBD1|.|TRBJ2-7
CASSSPDRGQDEQYF
TGTGCCAGCAGTTCACCGGACAGGGGGCAAGACGAGCAGTACTTC
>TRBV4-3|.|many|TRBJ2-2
CASRKVGAAGELFF
TGCGCCAGCAGAAAAGTCGGGGCGGCCGGGGAGCTGTTTTTT
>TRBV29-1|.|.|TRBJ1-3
CSFIPDSGNTIYF
TGCAGCTTTATCCCGGACTCTGGAAACACCATATATTTT
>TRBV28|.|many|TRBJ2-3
CASSSTAVRNTDTQYF
TGTGCCAGCAGTTCTACCGCCGTCAGGAATACAGATACGCAGTATTTT
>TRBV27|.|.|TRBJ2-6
CASSLVGGGYSGANVLTF
TGTGCCAGCAGTTTAGTGGGAGGGGGTTACTCTGGGGCCAACGTCCTGACTTTC
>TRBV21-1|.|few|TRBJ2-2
CASSEIDPQRTGRNTGELFF
TGTGCCAGCAGCGAAATAGACCCTCAGAGGACAGGAAGGAACACCGGGGAGCTGTTTTTT
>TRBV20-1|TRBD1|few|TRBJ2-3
CSAIGQGADTQYF
TGCAGTGCTATTGGACAGGGGGCAGATACGCAGTATTTT
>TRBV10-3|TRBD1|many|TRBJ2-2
CAISGQGADEELFF
TGTGCCATCAGTGGACAGGGCGCGGATGAGGAGCTGTTTTTT
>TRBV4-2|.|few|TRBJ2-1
CASSQDLEVTAYNEQFF
TGTGCCAGCAGCCAAGATTTAGAAGTTACGGCGTACAATGAGCAGTTCTTC
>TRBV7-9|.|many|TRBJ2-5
CASSLAGRHETQYF
TGTGCCAGCAGCTTAGCGGGGAGACACGAGACCCAGTACTTC
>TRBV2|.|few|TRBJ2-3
CASSPTALGQYF
TGTGCCAGCAGTCCGACGGCTCTTGGGCAGTATTTT